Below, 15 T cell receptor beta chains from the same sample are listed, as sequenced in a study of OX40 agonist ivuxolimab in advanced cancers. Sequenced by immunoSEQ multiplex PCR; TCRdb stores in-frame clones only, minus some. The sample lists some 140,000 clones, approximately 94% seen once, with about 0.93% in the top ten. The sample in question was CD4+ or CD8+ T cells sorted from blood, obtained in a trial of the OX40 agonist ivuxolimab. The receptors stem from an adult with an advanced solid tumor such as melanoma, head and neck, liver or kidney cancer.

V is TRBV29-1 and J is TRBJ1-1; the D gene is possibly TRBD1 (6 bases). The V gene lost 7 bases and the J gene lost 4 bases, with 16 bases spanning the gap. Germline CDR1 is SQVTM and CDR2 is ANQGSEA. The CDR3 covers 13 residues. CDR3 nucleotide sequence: TGCAGCGCCCGGCAGGGGAGAGGCACTGAAGCTTTCTTT. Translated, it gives CSARQGRGTEAFF.

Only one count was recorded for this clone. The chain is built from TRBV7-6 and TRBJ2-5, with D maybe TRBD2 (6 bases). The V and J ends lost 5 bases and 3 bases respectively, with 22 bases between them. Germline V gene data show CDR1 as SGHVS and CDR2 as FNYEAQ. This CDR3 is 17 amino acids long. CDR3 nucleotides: TGTGCCAGCAGCCGGCTGTCGGGACGGGGGTCTGAAGAGACCCAGTACTTC. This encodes CASSRLSGRGSEETQYF.

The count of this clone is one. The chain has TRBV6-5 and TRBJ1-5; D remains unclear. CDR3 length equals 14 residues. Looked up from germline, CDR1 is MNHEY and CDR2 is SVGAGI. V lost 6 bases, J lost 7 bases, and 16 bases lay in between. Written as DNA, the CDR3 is TGTGCCAGCAGGGCCGCCCTTTCTTGGCAGCCCCAGCATTTT. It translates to CASRAALSWQPQHF.

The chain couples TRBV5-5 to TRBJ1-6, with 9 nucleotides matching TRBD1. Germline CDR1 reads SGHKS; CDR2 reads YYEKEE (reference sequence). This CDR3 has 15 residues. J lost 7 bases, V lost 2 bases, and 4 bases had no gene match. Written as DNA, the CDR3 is TGTGCCAGCAGCTTTACGGGACAGGGAAATTCACCCCTCCACTTT. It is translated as CASSFTGQGNSPLHF.

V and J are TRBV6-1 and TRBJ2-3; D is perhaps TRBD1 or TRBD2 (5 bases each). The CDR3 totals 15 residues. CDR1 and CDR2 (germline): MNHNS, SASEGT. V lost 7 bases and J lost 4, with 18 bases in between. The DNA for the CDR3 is TGTGCCAGCACCCTTACGGGACCCCCGGCAGATACGCAGTATTTT. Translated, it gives CASTLTGPPADTQYF.

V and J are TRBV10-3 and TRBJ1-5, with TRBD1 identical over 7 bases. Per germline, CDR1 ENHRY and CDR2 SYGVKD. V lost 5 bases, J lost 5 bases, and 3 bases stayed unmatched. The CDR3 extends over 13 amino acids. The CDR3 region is CAISQGEDQPQHF. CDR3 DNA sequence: TGTGCCATCAGTCAGGGGGAGGATCAGCCCCAGCATTTT.

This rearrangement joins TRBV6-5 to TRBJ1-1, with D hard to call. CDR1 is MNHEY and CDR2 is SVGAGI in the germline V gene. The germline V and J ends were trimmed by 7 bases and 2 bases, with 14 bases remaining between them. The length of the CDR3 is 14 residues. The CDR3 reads CASTTRQRNTEAFF. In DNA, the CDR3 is TGTGCCAGCACCACTCGACAAAGAAACACTGAAGCTTTCTTT.

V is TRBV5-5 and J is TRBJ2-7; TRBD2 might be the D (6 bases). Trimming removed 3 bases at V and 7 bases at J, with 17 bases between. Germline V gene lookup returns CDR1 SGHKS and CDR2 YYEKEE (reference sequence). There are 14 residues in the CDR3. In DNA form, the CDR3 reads TGTGCCAGCAGCTCCGGGACTGGAAGAGGGGAGCAGTACTTC. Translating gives CASSSGTGRGEQYF.

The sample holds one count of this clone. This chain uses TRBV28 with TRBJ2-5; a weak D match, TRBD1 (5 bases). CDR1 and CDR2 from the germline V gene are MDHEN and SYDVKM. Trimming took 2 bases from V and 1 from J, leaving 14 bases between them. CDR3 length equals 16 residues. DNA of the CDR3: TGTGCCAGCAGTTTAATCGCAGGGATATTCCAAGAGACCCAGTACTTC. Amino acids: CASSLIAGIFQETQYF.

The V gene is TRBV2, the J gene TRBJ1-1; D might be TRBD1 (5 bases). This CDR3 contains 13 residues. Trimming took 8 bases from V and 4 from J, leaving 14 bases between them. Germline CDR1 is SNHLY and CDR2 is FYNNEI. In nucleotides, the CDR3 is TGTGCCAGCCCCGAGGCAGGGTCCACTGAAGCTTTCTTT. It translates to CASPEAGSTEAFF. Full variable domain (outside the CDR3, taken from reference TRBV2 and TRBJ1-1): EPEVTQTPSHQVTQMGQEVILRCVPISNHLYFYWYRQILGQKVEFLVSFYNNEISEKSEIFDDQFSVERPDGSNFTLKIRSTKLEDSAMYFCASPEAGSTEAFFGQGTRLTVV.

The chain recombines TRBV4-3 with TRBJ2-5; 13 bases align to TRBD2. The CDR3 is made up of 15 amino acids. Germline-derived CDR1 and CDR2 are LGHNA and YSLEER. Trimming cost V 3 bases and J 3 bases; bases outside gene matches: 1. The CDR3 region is CASSHGLAGEETQYF. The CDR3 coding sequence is TGCGCCAGCAGCCACGGACTAGCGGGAGAAGAGACCCAGTACTTC.

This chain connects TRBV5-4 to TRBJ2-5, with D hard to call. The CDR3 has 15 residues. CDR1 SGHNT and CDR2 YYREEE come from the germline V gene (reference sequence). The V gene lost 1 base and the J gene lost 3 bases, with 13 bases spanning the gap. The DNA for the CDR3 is TGTGCCAGCAGCTTGTTTTATAGGACGAAAGAGACCCAGTACTTC. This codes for CASSLFYRTKETQYF.

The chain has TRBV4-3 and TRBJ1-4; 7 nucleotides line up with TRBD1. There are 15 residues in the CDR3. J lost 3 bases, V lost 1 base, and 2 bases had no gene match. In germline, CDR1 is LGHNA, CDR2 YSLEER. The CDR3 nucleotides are TGCGCCAGCAGCCAAGTCGGGACAGCTAATGAAAAACTGTTTTTT. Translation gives CASSQVGTANEKLFF.

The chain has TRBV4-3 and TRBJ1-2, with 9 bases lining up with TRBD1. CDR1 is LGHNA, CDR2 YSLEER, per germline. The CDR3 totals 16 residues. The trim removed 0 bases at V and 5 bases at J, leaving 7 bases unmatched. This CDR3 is CASSQDEGQGTYGYTF. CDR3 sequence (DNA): TGCGCCAGCAGCCAAGATGAAGGACAGGGGACTTATGGCTACACCTTC.

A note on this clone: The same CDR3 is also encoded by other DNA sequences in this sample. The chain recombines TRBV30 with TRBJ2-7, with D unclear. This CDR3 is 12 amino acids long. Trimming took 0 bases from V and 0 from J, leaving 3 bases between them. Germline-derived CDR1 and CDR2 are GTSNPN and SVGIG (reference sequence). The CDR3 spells CAWSVSSYEQYF. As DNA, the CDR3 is TGTGCCTGGAGTGTCAGCTCCTACGAGCAGTACTTC.